This T cell receptor (beta chain) is from a study of blood T cell repertoires in COVID-19. Study details: Samples taken during acute and convalescent COVID-19 were collected in the United States, Italy and Spain. The analysed material was cDNA or gDNA that came from T cells, B-cell-depleted T cells, or PBMCs.

Per the authors' pipeline: Estimation of nucleated cell counts was performed using reference gene primer amplification. Produced via immunoSEQ multiplex PCR; TCRdb's table is partial and in-frame only. For V, J and clone size, that table is used; D and trimming come from the DNA. The table includes 160,000 or so clones, about 80% detected once. Trimming removed 7 bases from V and 4 bases from J, with 17 bases in between. From germline, CDR1 is MNHEY and CDR2 SVGAGI. CDR3 length equals 15 residues. This clone appeared once. This chain connects TRBV6-5 to TRBJ1-5, with a weak D call TRBD1 (5 bases). The sequenced material came from peripheral blood. The receptor comes from a woman older than 75 with acute or convalescent COVID-19. The CDR3 DNA reads TGTGCCAGCAACTTACTTGTAAGGGGTAATCAGCCCCAGCATTTT. This gives the protein CASNLLVRGNQPQHF.